The 16 T cell receptor beta chains given below trace back to one sample, sequenced in a study of T cell changes during pregnancy in multiple sclerosis. TCRdb keeps only in-frame clones here, not all; method: immunoSEQ multiplex PCR. This table holds some 80,000 clones, roughly 94% found once. Sequencing was performed on CD4+ T cells from peripheral blood mononuclear cells, taken after pregnancy. The receptors stem from a female donor with multiple sclerosis, enrolled in a pregnancy study.

The genes are TRBV28 and TRBJ2-7; 8 nucleotides align to TRBD2. This CDR3 comprises 15 residues. From germline, CDR1 is MDHEN and CDR2 SYDVKM. V trimming: 4 bases; J trimming: 3 bases; junction bases outside the gene matches: 8. The chain's CDR3 is CASSSGGLGDYEQYF. Here the CDR3 DNA reads TGTGCCAGCAGTTCGGGGGGACTAGGGGACTACGAGCAGTACTTC.

The V gene is TRBV9, the J gene TRBJ2-3, with 8 bases identical to TRBD1. The CDR3 sequence is 15 residues long. Looked up from germline, CDR1 is SGDLS and CDR2 is YYNGEE. Trimming removed 3 bases from V and 5 bases from J; junction bases left unmatched: 8. CDR3 in amino acids: CASSGDRSQKDTQYF. In DNA, the CDR3 is TGTGCCAGCAGCGGGGACAGGAGCCAGAAAGATACGCAGTATTTT.

This chain uses TRBV28 with TRBJ2-7; 8 nucleotides match TRBD1. Germline V gene sequence: CDR1 MDHEN, CDR2 SYDVKM. Trimming removed 6 bases from V and 3 bases from J; junction bases left unmatched: 13. The CDR3 runs to 16 residues. The CDR3 region has the DNA TGTGCCAGCAGGTTTAGCCGGGACAGGTCCATCTACGAGCAGTACTTC. Translating it yields CASRFSRDRSIYEQYF.

The rearrangement uses TRBV7-6 and TRBJ2-2, with D tentatively TRBD2 (8 bases). The germline V and J ends were trimmed by 2 bases and 5 bases, with 21 bases remaining between them. CDR3 length equals 18 residues. The germline gives CDR1 SGHVS, CDR2 FNYEAQ. CDR3 nucleotides: TGTGCCAGCAGCTTAAGGCCGCCGGGAGGGGGCGCAACCGGGGAGCTGTTTTTT. Translated: CASSLRPPGGGATGELFF.

The V gene is TRBV19, the J gene TRBJ1-5; TRBD1 aligns across 7 bases. This CDR3 is built from 16 residues. Germline CDR1 reads LNHDA; CDR2 reads SQIVND (reference sequence). V dropped 4 bases and J dropped 3; count of bases not matched to a gene: 9. CDR3 loop: CASSSQQGSYNQPQHF. In DNA form, the CDR3 reads TGTGCCAGTAGTAGCCAACAGGGGTCCTACAATCAGCCCCAGCATTTT.

The genes are TRBV5-1 and TRBJ1-5; 9 bases match TRBD1. V shed 4 bases and J 10 bases; nucleotides not matched to a gene: 15. The CDR3 is made up of 16 amino acids. Germline V gives CDR1 SGHRS, CDR2 YFSETQ. CDR3 sequence (DNA): TGCGCCAGCAGCCTAGTCCCGGGACAGGGTGCAAGCCCCCAGCATTTT. Translation gives CASSLVPGQGASPQHF.

The V call is TRBV5-4, the J call TRBJ2-1, with a tentative D call TRBD1 (5 bases). The V end lost 2 bases, the J end lost 4 bases, and 19 bases lay between the germline ends. The CDR3 covers 17 residues. Germline CDR1 SGHNT, CDR2 YYREEE (reference sequence). The chain's CDR3 is CASSLPTKGPTYNEQFF. Here the CDR3 DNA reads TGTGCCAGCAGCTTACCAACCAAGGGGCCAACTTACAATGAGCAGTTCTTC.

This chain links TRBV30 with TRBJ2-1; 8 bases fit TRBD2. Losses at the gene ends were 1 base for V and 6 bases for J; bases not matched to a gene: 8. Germline V gene lookup returns CDR1 GTSNPN and CDR2 SVGIG (reference sequence). CDR3 length: 15 residues. The CDR3 loop reads CAWSAGLAGLNEQFF. In nucleotides, the CDR3 is TGTGCCTGGAGTGCGGGGCTAGCGGGCCTCAATGAGCAGTTCTTC.

V usage is TRBV6-5 and J usage is TRBJ1-3; no firm D call. Germline CDR1 and CDR2: MNHEY and SVGAGI. The CDR3 has 16 residues. V was pared by 0 bases and J by 0 bases, with 9 bases between. CDR3 DNA sequence: TGTGCCAGCAGTTACTCGTCAGTTTACTCTGGAAACACCATATATTTT. Its protein is CASSYSSVYSGNTIYF.

The J gene is TRBJ2-2, the V gene TRBV7-3, with TRBD2 matching 14 bases. V shed 4 bases and J 0 bases; nucleotides not matched to a gene: 7. Germline loops: CDR1 SGHTA, CDR2 FQGTGA. The length of the CDR3 is 19 residues. In nucleotides, the CDR3 is TGTGCCAGCAGCTCAAAGGGACTAGCGGGAGTCGCGAACACCGGGGAGCTGTTTTTT. This gives the protein CASSSKGLAGVANTGELFF.

V is TRBV5-1 and J is TRBJ2-7; possible D gene TRBD2, 5 bases. The CDR3 is 14 residues long. Germline V gene data show CDR1 as SGHRS and CDR2 as YFSETQ. The ends were cut back, 4 bases at V and 3 bases at J, with 14 bases in the middle. CDR3 residues: CASSVGRPDYEQYF. CDR3 nucleotide sequence: TGCGCCAGCAGCGTGGGGAGACCCGACTACGAGCAGTACTTC. Drawing the rest from reference TRBV5-1 and TRBJ2-7, the complete variable domain is KAGVTQTPRYLIKTRGQQVTLSCSPISGHRSVSWYQQTPGQGLQFLFEYFSETQRNKGNFPGRFSGRQFSNSRSEMNVSTLELGDSALYLCASSVGRPDYEQYFGPGTRLTVT.

This chain uses TRBV7-2 with TRBJ2-6, with D possibly being TRBD1 (5 bases). Trimming stripped 0 bases from V and 4 bases from J, with 10 bases between. In germline, CDR1 is SGHTA, CDR2 FQGNSA. This CDR3 is built from 16 residues. The CDR3 DNA sequence: TGTGCCAGCAGCTTAGCTACAGGTATAGGGGCCAACGTCCTGACTTTC. This encodes CASSLATGIGANVLTF.

This chain uses TRBV29-1 with TRBJ2-1; D remains ambiguous. V lost 4 bases, J lost 10 bases, and 11 bases lay in between. This CDR3 region has 11 residues. Germline V gene data show CDR1 as SQVTM and CDR2 as ANQGSEA. CDR3 in DNA: TGCAGCGTTGTGATCCGTCGGGAGCAGTTCTTC. Translating gives CSVVIRREQFF.

V and J are TRBV28 and TRBJ2-7; a possible D gene is TRBD2 (7 bases). Germline V CDR1 and CDR2: MDHEN, SYDVKM. CDR3 length equals 15 residues. V was clipped by 7 bases and J by 2 bases, with 18 bases between them. The chain's CDR3 is CASTDLAGATYEQYF. The CDR3 nucleotides read TGTGCCAGCACCGACTTGGCGGGGGCGACCTACGAGCAGTACTTC.

This sequence joins TRBV7-2 and TRBJ2-2; no clear D gene. Trimming left V 0 bases short and J 4 bases short, with 6 bases between. The germline V gene has CDR1 SGHTA and CDR2 FQGNSA. The CDR3 is 14 residues long. The CDR3 nucleotides read TGTGCCAGCAGCTTAGCGTGGAGCACCGGGGAGCTGTTTTTT. Translated, it gives CASSLAWSTGELFF.

This clone was observed a few times. The gene calls are TRBV18 and TRBJ2-3, with D maybe TRBD1 (5 bases). V was clipped by 6 bases and J by 3 bases, with 10 bases between them. The germline CDR1 and CDR2 sequences are KGHSH and LQKENI. The CDR3 extends over 13 amino acids. The CDR3 is CASSPRVTDTQYF. The CDR3 region has the DNA TGTGCCAGCTCGCCCAGGGTAACAGATACGCAGTATTTT.